This T cell receptor beta chain was captured by sequencing in a study of cytomegalovirus exposure and HLA in healthy donors (dated by TCRdb to the late 2010s). Background for the entire study: According to an earlier analysis of around 600 of the donors, about 179 million T cells yielded some 120 million unique TCR beta sequences and about 300 Gb of sequence data. An early release that covered about 640 HLA-typed donors contained approximately 300 gigabases of sequencing data and 75 million to 100 million unique TCR sequences. Among the approximately 420 genotyped donors, around 81% belonged to the genetic ancestry cluster associated with self-reported Caucasian donors. The study aimed to test whether cataloging public T cell receptors could reveal signatures of past pathogen exposure. The T cell repertoires of around 670 subjects were profiled by immunosequencing and related to cytomegalovirus serostatus. Besides the first cohort of 500 to 700 subjects, a separate validation cohort made up of over 100 different subjects was used. To predict cytomegalovirus infection status, the study combined high-throughput TCR immunosequencing, statistical association of individual TCRs with disease status, and machine learning. A later analysis re-examined previously published TCR beta repertoires from 610 or so donors and added high-resolution HLA genotyping to investigate patterns of TCR occurrence. In the later analysis, no new phenotypic data were used to find candidate immune exposures; instead, reliance was placed on TCR beta sequences and their occurrence across donors. In an earlier analysis of several hundred of the donors, high-throughput TCR beta sequencing was used to judge whether each TCR beta V gene segment behaved as functional or pseudogenic. Donor age, sex, ethnicity and CMV serostatus were compiled alongside the repertoire data. A later genetic analysis took genome-wide SNP genotypes for about 60% of the roughly 670 donors and used that subset as a discovery cohort. Every repertoire in the discovery cohort had been generated on one and the same sequencing platform. HLA typing covered class I and class II loci at four-digit resolution. The number of typed donors differed by locus: roughly 629-640 for A, B, C, DRB1 and DQB1; 500 to 550 for DQA1; approximately 600 for DPA1; and approximately 450 for DPB1. Because of strong linkage in the cohort, roughly five DR-DQ haplotypes were treated as single units for association and clustering. Among about 360 genotyped donors of the cohort, an average of roughly 240,000 unique TCR beta nucleotide sequences were sequenced per donor, about a sixth of them non-productive.

As concerns this clone: There is no known antigen for this receptor. Base qualities are missing; no much larger clone stands one base away.

The library was produced with the immunoSEQ multiplex PCR assay. A mixture of 60 forward primers for TCR Vbeta segments and 13 reverse primers for TCR Jbeta segments was used in the multiplex PCR. The CDR3 region of rearranged TCR beta genes was amplified from genomic DNA with a multiplex PCR assay. The amplified TCR beta libraries were sequenced on the Illumina HiSeq System as 87-base-pair reads. The paper's processing steps were these. Across the 670 or so repertoires, a later analysis counted some 81 million unique TCR beta chains, approximately 10 million of which were shared by at least two donors. Raw reads were error-corrected and collapsed into unique sequences by a nearest-neighbor algorithm in which closely related sequences were merged to remove PCR and sequencing errors. Alignment of CDR3 sequences to IMGT reference sequences was used to assign V, D and J gene segments. For a sequence to be retained, at least a six-nucleotide match to both a V gene segment and a J gene segment was required. Rearrangements were called productive when the CDR3 lacked stop codons and stayed in frame with V and J; all others were non-productive. CDR3 was defined by IMGT convention, running from the second conserved V-encoded cysteine to the conserved J-encoded phenylalanine. Sequences without an unambiguous match to a single V gene segment were excluded from the earlier analysis of 450 to 650 of the donors. An earlier analysis of several hundred of the donors called V segments functional above 56.7% productive rearrangements and segregating when the between-donor standard deviation exceeded 5%. A statistical classification framework was built for diagnosing cytomegalovirus status from the catalog of TCR beta chain sequences. In a later analysis, TCR nucleotide sequences were compared against IMGT/GENE-DB human TR gene sequences so that V and J genes could be assigned. Using the TCRdist pipeline, a later analysis assigned CDR3 sequences along with most-parsimonious VDJ recombination scenarios. In a later analysis, each TCR beta chain was defined by its CDR3 amino acid sequence together with its V-gene family, and reads without a unique V-gene family were excluded. To address suspected cross-contamination and a sequencing artifact, a later analysis removed 592 highly shared, low-generation-probability nucleotide sequences. For each public chain, a later analysis derived a clonal expansion index from normalized ranks of inferred template counts within each repertoire. A later analysis computed generation probabilities with a VDJ recombination model fitted to out-of-frame rearrangements, and checked the results against IGoR. A later analysis scored TCR-TCR, TCR-HLA and TCR-CMV co-occurrence with hypergeometric tests, applying a repertoire-size bias correction to TCR pairs. False discovery rates were estimated in a later analysis by permuting HLA or CMV assignments 20 times. In a later analysis, co-occurring TCRs were grouped with DBSCAN, and TCRdist sequence similarity was added when clustering was performed within HLA-allele-positive subsets. Repertoires with fewer than 30,000 or more than 120,000 public chains were left out of co-occurrence clustering, as were a handful of repertoires with anomalous nucleotide sharing. This is the immuneACCESS table as TCRdb keeps it, with only in-frame sequences that have V and J called. A part of the clones is gone; compared with another copy, unresolved V genes explain less than half, and the rest is unexplained. V and J calls and clone size come straight from that table; D and trimming were deduced from the DNA. This sample has tens of thousands of clones in its table, and 70% to 80% of those were observed once. The ten largest make up 6.3% of the sample.

Taken from cysteine to phenylalanine, the CDR3 has 13 residues. Just the 39-base CDR3 DNA is kept, in frame starting at base 1. The germline V gene (reference sequence) specifies GTSNPN as CDR1 and SVGIG as CDR2. V is cut by 0 bases and J by 1 base, and the space between the germline ends is 4 bases. Broader findings and caveats from the paper: An earlier analysis of around 600 of the donors showed that most TCR beta V segments appeared in productive rearrangements either about 87% or about 30% of the time, which broadly matched IMGT annotations. In a later genetic analysis, a missense DCLRE1C variant was associated with V-gene and J-gene trimming of TCR beta chains, and the association was replicated in an independent cohort. In a later analysis, 16,951 TCR beta sequences were associated with specific HLA alleles at a false discovery rate of 0.05. According to a later analysis, most CMV-associated TCR beta chains appeared to be HLA-restricted, and the HLA associations seemed to be driven largely by CMV exposure. In a later analysis, the rate of TCR association differed among HLA loci, with DRB1 alleles having the most associated TCRs and HLA-C alleles having the fewest. In a later analysis, several top co-occurrence clusters were reported to appear linked to parvovirus B19, influenza, CMV and Epstein-Barr virus. Linkage disequilibrium might explain the correlated functional status among segregating V segments, but an unknown experimental factor could not be ruled out. This cohort had only TCR beta chains sequenced, and the lack of alpha or paired-chain data limited which features could be detected. Most TCR sequences were seen in very few donors, while some public TCRs were found in many individuals. Compared with equally common non-associated chains, HLA-associated TCR beta chains in a later analysis were more clonally expanded and had lower generation probabilities. Assigning TCR associations to individual alleles was difficult when HLA alleles, especially DR and DQ, strongly co-occurred. A few of the identified cytomegalovirus-associated TCR beta chains were confirmed in vitro to be specific for cytomegalovirus antigens. Sequencing depth was assumed to be roughly uniform across donors in the presence/absence analyses, though that assumption may not hold. HLA typing was unavailable for some donors at each locus, so association tests used only the typed subset. The study gave a list of about 160 TCR beta chains associated with cytomegalovirus. Some IMGT-functional V segments, including TRBV6-2 and TRBV6-3, could not be told apart with the 87-base-pair reads, so those segments were excluded. A cluster of highly shared sequence variants was judged likely to represent a technical artifact of the sequencing pipeline. It was suggested by the authors that the approach could potentially be generalized to other disease states and immunological phenotypes. A further reported finding was that TCR beta sequences accurately predicted the HLA-A and HLA-B alleles for most subjects in the first cohort. Because counts were too low, more than 15 rarely observed V segments, including chromosome 9 orphons, were left out of the earlier analysis of approximately 500 of the donors. The only immune exposure information available for the cohort was CMV serostatus. The classifier was reported to diagnose cytomegalovirus status with high specificity and sensitivity in both the original cohort and the validation cohort. According to a later genetic analysis, donors in an Asian-associated ancestry cluster had fewer N-insertions in productive TCRs than the roughly 700-donor mean.

In total, roughly 670 healthy bone marrow donors made up the cohort. Cohort members were all nominally healthy when sampled, although unrecorded immune exposures were likely present. The donor tested CMV seronegative and was one of the 352 seronegative cohort members. Each donor provided a peripheral blood sample, and peripheral blood mononuclear cells were used for TCR beta sequencing. Genomic DNA was extracted from the blood cell samples with the Qiagen DNeasy Blood Extraction Kit. The chain links TRBV30 with TRBJ1-3; the D gene cannot be resolved reliably. The sequence came from a man aged 45 to 65 in good health and CMV-seronegative. The source material was PBMCs. The encoded CDR3 is CAWSVASGNTIYF. The nucleotide sequence is TGTGCCTGGAGTGTGGCTTCTGGAAACACCATATATTTT.